One sample yielded the 15 T cell receptor beta chains listed below, sequenced in a study of graft-versus-host responses after intestinal transplantation. Clones were read by immunoSEQ multiplex PCR, and TCRdb kept only the in-frame ones, dropping some. Of tens of thousands of clones listed, 80% to 95% were seen once; the top ten hold around 0.49%. No antigen has been assigned to these receptors. Sequences were derived from unstimulated CD8+ T cells sorted from spleen or lymph node cells, sampled before intestinal transplant. The receptors originated from a human donor who received an intestinal transplant.

The V call is TRBV7-2, the J call TRBJ2-7; the match to TRBD1 covers 8 bases. After removal of 2 bases from V and 1 base from J, the junction contained 4 bases not matched to a gene. The CDR3 extends over 15 amino acids. The germline CDR1 and CDR2 sequences are SGHTA and FQGNSA. The CDR3 here is CASSLYRGASYEQYF. Here the CDR3 DNA reads TGTGCCAGCAGCTTATACAGGGGGGCTTCCTACGAGCAGTACTTC.

This clone was counted a single time. The J gene is TRBJ1-2, the V gene TRBV6-1; TRBD1 matches 7 bases. The V gene's germline CDR1 is MNHNS and CDR2 SASEGT. V gave up 0 bases and J gave up 8 bases; unmatched junction bases: 9. The CDR3 is made up of 15 amino acids. The CDR3 DNA follows: TGTGCCAGCAGTGAAGCCCTATTGGACAGGCTAGGCTACACCTTC. Translation gives CASSEALLDRLGYTF.

The V and J genes are TRBV5-4 and TRBJ2-7, with D possibly being TRBD1 (6 bases). Trimming left V 3 bases short and J 3 bases short, with 19 bases between. CDR1 is SGHNT and CDR2 is YYREEE in the germline V gene (reference sequence). The CDR3 consists of 16 residues. CDR3 residues: CASSSTTGHPLYEQYF. The CDR3 nucleotides are TGTGCCAGCAGCTCGACCACGGGACACCCCCTCTACGAGCAGTACTTC.

The rearrangement links TRBV9 to TRBJ1-1, with 9 bases that match TRBD1. CDR1 and CDR2 (germline): SGDLS, YYNGEE. The CDR3 has 14 amino acids. V shed 3 bases, J shed 2 bases, and the junction held 2 bases outside the gene matches. CDR3: CASSATGGNTEAFF. In DNA form, the CDR3 reads TGTGCCAGCAGCGCGACAGGGGGTAACACTGAAGCTTTCTTT.

The chain joins TRBV13 to TRBJ1-1; 9 nucleotides align to TRBD1. V lost 5 bases, J lost 7 bases, and 8 bases stayed unmatched. The CDR3 is 14 amino acids. The germline CDR1 and CDR2 sequences are PRHDT and FYEKMQ (reference sequence). The CDR3, as DNA: TGTGCCAGCAGCGAGACAGGGGGTATATATGAAGCTTTCTTT. It specifies CASSETGGIYEAFF. Looking up the rest from reference TRBV13 and TRBJ1-1 gives the full variable domain: AAGVIQSPRHLIKEKRETATLKCYPIPRHDTVYWYQQGPGQDPQFLISFYEKMQSDKGSIPDRFSAQQFSDYHSELNMSSLELGDSALYFCASSETGGIYEAFFGQGTRLTVV.

This chain connects TRBV28 to TRBJ2-5; tentative D call: TRBD2 (5 bases). Germline V gene lookup returns CDR1 MDHEN and CDR2 SYDVKM. Trimming cost V 4 bases and J 5 bases, with 11 bases left between them. This CDR3 contains 13 residues. The CDR3 spells CASSSDLGETQYF. The DNA for the CDR3 is TGTGCCAGCAGTTCGGACTTGGGGGAGACCCAGTACTTC.

Here the CDR3 reads CASTSSGIQYF. DNA for the CDR3: TGTGCCAGCACCTCCTCAGGAATTCAGTACTTC. V usage is TRBV27 and J usage is TRBJ2-4; D remains ambiguous. Germline V gene sequence: CDR1 MNHEY, CDR2 SMNVEV (reference sequence). The CDR3 is 11 amino acids. V lost 7 bases and J lost 10, with 11 bases in between.

The rearrangement links TRBV15 to TRBJ2-5; TRBD1 is a possible D gene (6 bases). CDR3 length: 18 amino acids. The germline gives CDR1 LNHNV, CDR2 YYDKDF (reference sequence). Trimming left V 4 bases short and J 1 base short, with 22 bases between. DNA for the CDR3: TGTGCCACCAGCACTATAGAAAACCCGGGACACACCCAAGAGACCCAGTACTTC. Translating gives CATSTIENPGHTQETQYF.

The V call is TRBV21-1, the J call TRBJ2-5; the D call of TRBD1 is as the table states it, not checked on the DNA. TRBV21-1 is a recognized pseudogene. This CDR3 is built from 16 residues. The CDR3 spells CASSRRGAGYQETQYF. The CDR3, as DNA: TGTGCCAGCAGCCGCAGGGGGGCAGGGTACCAAGAGACCCAGTACTTC.

CDR3 protein: CASSWDRSYEQYF. In nucleotides, the CDR3 is TGTGCCAGCAGTTGGGACAGGTCCTACGAGCAGTACTTC. The chain joins TRBV27 to TRBJ2-7; 8 bases are a match to TRBD1. The CDR3 is 13 residues long. The V gene's germline CDR1 is MNHEY and CDR2 SMNVEV (reference sequence). Trimming cost V 4 bases and J 1 base; bases outside gene matches: 0.

The chain carries TRBV5-6 and TRBJ1-1, with D possibly TRBD1 on 6 matching bases. The V and J ends lost 6 bases and 6 bases respectively, with 15 bases between them. This CDR3 has 13 residues. Germline CDR1 and CDR2: SGHDT and YYEEEE. The DNA for the CDR3 is TGTGCCAGCACCATAGGGGGGGGGTCTGAAGCTTTCTTT. Protein: CASTIGGGSEAFF.

This clone was seen a single time. The J gene is TRBJ1-5, the V gene TRBV5-6; D remains ambiguous. The CDR3 sequence is 16 residues long. Germline values: CDR1 SGHDT, CDR2 YYEEEE. Trimming pared 2 bases from V and 2 bases from J, leaving 14 bases between. In DNA, the CDR3 is TGTGCCAGCAGCTTCTATCAGGTCGATGGCAATCAGCCCCAGCATTTT. It specifies CASSFYQVDGNQPQHF.

This sequence joins TRBV6-1 and TRBJ2-6, with 7 bases aligning to TRBD1. The V segment lost 3 bases and the J segment 4 bases; nucleotides outside the gene matches: 6. The germline V gene encodes CDR1 MNHNS and CDR2 SASEGT. The CDR3 covers 16 residues. The CDR3 spells CASSEYQGDGANVLTF. In nucleotides, the CDR3 is TGTGCCAGCAGTGAGTACCAGGGGGACGGGGCCAACGTCCTGACTTTC.

This clone was recorded once. V and J are TRBV5-1 and TRBJ2-1; no definite D call. Germline assignment: CDR1 SGHRS and CDR2 YFSETQ. Trimming removed 4 bases at V and 2 bases at J, with 19 bases between. The CDR3 sequence is 17 residues long. In DNA, the CDR3 is TGCGCCAGCAGCCCCGGCGACTCCGCGGTCCCCTACAATGAGCAGTTCTTC. It yields the protein CASSPGDSAVPYNEQFF. Using reference TRBV5-1 and TRBJ2-1 for the parts outside the CDR3, the full variable domain is KAGVTQTPRYLIKTRGQQVTLSCSPISGHRSVSWYQQTPGQGLQFLFEYFSETQRNKGNFPGRFSGRQFSNSRSEMNVSTLELGDSALYLCASSPGDSAVPYNEQFFGPGTRLTVL.

The V gene is TRBV30, the J gene TRBJ1-2; D might be TRBD1 (6 bases). Trimming stripped 5 bases from V and 8 bases from J, with 21 bases between. Germline V CDR1 and CDR2: GTSNPN, SVGIG (reference sequence). This CDR3 is 14 amino acids long. CDR3 coding DNA: TGTGCCTGGGAACAGGGTGTCTCTCCGGCGGGCTACACCTTC. Its translation is CAWEQGVSPAGYTF.